This T cell receptor (beta chain) was identified during a study of blood T cell repertoires in COVID-19 (dated by TCRdb to the early 2020s). Study-level background: The collaborator samples originated in the United States, Italy and Spain and spanned the acute and convalescent phases of COVID-19. The material from the prospective study consisted of cDNA or gDNA derived from T cells, B-cell-depleted T cells, or PBMCs. Subjects who had been exposed to COVID-19, were actively infected with it, or had recovered from it provided the deeply sampled blood TCRbeta repertoires that made up the dataset. The repertoires were made available in a free public database intended to serve as a resource for research on the immune response to SARS-CoV-2. The samples were drawn from two sources: the first 160 participants of the ongoing ImmuneRACE study, and fewer than 1,500 subjects contributed by 6 global collaborators. Nearly every sample came with metadata listing a de-identified subject ID, COVID-19 status, age in years and sex. Where available, HLA class I and class II types were taken from metadata supplied by the sample provider and were not determined by assay-based typing.

A second Seattle source provided samples from volunteer blood donors who had recovered from COVID-19. Each collaborating institution followed its own protocols to collect whole blood in K2EDTA tubes. For TCRbeta analysis, collaborators shipped samples as frozen whole blood, isolated PBMCs, or DNA extracted from either of those sample types. TCRbeta CDR3 regions were amplified from genomic DNA by means of the immunoSEQ Assay, a bias-controlled multiplex PCR. Turning to the authors' computational methods: Within the assay, amplification of reference gene primers was used to estimate how many nucleated cells each sample contained. Sequence reads were collapsed and filtered to measure the absolute abundance of every unique TCRbeta CDR3 rearrangement. For each sample, productive Simpson clonality was calculated as the square root of Simpson's diversity index across productive rearrangements. What TCRdb holds here is the immuneACCESS table cut down to in-frame rearrangements. Part of the clones is not present; checked against another copy, under half of the missing clones reflect an unresolved V gene, and the others are unexplained. From that table come the V and J calls and clone size; the DNA was used to work out D and trimming. This sample is represented by about 220,000 clones; roughly 84% of them were singletons. The biggest ten clones account for around 2.9% of the sample.

From its cysteine to its phenylalanine, the CDR3 spans 14 amino acids. Left in the record is the CDR3 DNA by itself, 42 bases read in frame from the first base. The germline V gene (reference sequence) provides CDR1 LNHDA and CDR2 SQIVND. The V and J ends are trimmed by 4 bases and 0 bases, leaving 10 bases between them. In the case of this clone: The antigen it binds to is not known. It has no much larger one-base neighbor in the sample; base qualities were not kept.

Overall study results and their limits: Clinical and demographic metadata were provided uncurated, with the amount varying by source and participant.

The receptor was isolated from a man aged 45-65 years who had recovered from COVID-19. The chain is made from TRBV19 and TRBJ2-7; perhaps TRBD1 is the D gene, with 6 bases matching. Sequences were obtained from peripheral blood. The CDR3 amino acid sequence is: CASSNTGSSYEQYF. The base sequence is TGTGCCAGTAGTAACACAGGGAGCTCCTACGAGCAGTACTTC.